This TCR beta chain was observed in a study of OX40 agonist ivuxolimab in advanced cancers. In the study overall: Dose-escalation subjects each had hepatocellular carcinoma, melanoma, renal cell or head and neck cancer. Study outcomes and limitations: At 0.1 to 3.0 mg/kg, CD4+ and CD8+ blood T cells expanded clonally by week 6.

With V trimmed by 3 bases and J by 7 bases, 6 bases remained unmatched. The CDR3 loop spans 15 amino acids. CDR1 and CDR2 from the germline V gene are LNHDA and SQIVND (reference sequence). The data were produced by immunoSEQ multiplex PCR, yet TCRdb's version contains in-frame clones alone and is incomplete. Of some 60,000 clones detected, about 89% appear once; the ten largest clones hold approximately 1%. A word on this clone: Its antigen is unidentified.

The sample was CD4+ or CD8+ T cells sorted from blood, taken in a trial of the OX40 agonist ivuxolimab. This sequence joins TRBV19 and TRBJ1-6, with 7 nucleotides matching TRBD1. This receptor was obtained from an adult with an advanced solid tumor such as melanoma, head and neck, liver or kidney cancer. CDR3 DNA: TGTGCCAGTAGTATTCGGATGGGACAGAATTCACCCCTCCACTTT. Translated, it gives CASSIRMGQNSPLHF.